A single sample is the source of the 5 T cell receptor beta chains below, sequenced in a study of T cell clonality in common variable immunodeficiency. These receptors have no identified antigens. Broader study findings: In common variable immunodeficiency, TCR beta chains reportedly carried fewer deletions and N-nucleotide insertions.

Some clones are missing from TCRdb's copy, which holds only in-frame ones; the method was immunoSEQ multiplex PCR. The sample has some 14,000 clones, none seen only once. The specimen sequenced was peripheral blood mononuclear cells. These receptors came from a human donor with common variable immunodeficiency.

As concerns this clone: The read stops 3 residues short of the end of the CDR3; the missing end is completed from the germline J gene. V and J are TRBV2 and TRBJ2-3; the match to TRBD2 covers 7 bases. Germline values: CDR1 SNHLY, CDR2 FYNNEI. The CDR3 sequence is 16 residues long. V trimming: 7 bases; J trimming: 2 bases; junction bases outside the gene matches: 12. Incomplete CDR3 DNA: TGTGCCAGCACCATAGACTTAACTAGCGTCACAGATACG. Residues: CASTIDLTSVTDT. In full, the CDR3 is CASTIDLTSVTDTQYF.

About this clone itself: The CDR3 end lies 3 residues beyond the end of the read and is filled in from the germline J gene. This sequence joins TRBV19 and TRBJ1-1; tentatively, D is TRBD1 (5 bases). CDR1 and CDR2 (germline): LNHDA, SQIVND (reference sequence). The CDR3 has 15 amino acids. Deletions cut 1 base from V and 4 bases from J, with 13 bases between. Here the CDR3 reads CASSIVGQSATEAFF. CDR3 DNA (partial): TGTGCCAGTAGTATAGTGGGGCAATCGGCCACTGAA.

This clone was seen more than once but under ten times. The part of the CDR3 DNA that was read is TGTGCCTGGAGTGTATCGGTCGGGTACGAG. Translated: CAWSVSVGYE. The whole CDR3 protein reads CAWSVSVGYEQYF. The gene calls are TRBV30 and TRBJ2-7; D is unresolved. The CDR3 end is not reached by the read, which stops 3 residues before it; the germline J gene fills it in. Germline loops: CDR1 GTSNPN, CDR2 SVGIG (reference sequence). This CDR3 has 13 amino acids. V was clipped by 0 bases and J by 4 bases, with 10 bases between them.

This clone was picked up a small number of times. The read is 3 residues too short to cover the CDR3 end, so that end is filled in from the germline J gene. The chain uses TRBV2 and TRBJ2-3, with a possible D match to TRBD2 (6 bases). The V end lost 8 bases, the J end lost 4 bases, and 19 bases lay between the germline ends. Germline loops: CDR1 SNHLY, CDR2 FYNNEI. This CDR3 region has 15 residues. CDR3 DNA, as far as it was read: TGTGCCAGCGCTGTAATAGCGGATGGGTCAGATACG. It is translated as CASAVIADGSDT. From start to end, the CDR3 is CASAVIADGSDTQYF.

This clone was found many times. The read gets to within 3 residues of the CDR3 end, and the germline J gene fills in the rest. The chain combines TRBV29-1 with TRBJ2-5; no firm D call. The CDR3 extends over 11 amino acids. V dropped 6 bases and J dropped 5 bases, with 10 bases sitting between them. Germline CDR1 is SQVTM and CDR2 is ANQGSEA. Incomplete CDR3 DNA: TGCAGCGTACGGTTTCGGGAGACC. Amino acid sequence: CSVRFRET. The CDR3 in its entirety is CSVRFRETQYF.